Listed here are 16 T cell receptor beta chains from one sample, sequenced in a study of metastatic and nonmetastatic thyroid tumors. Patients had received no treatment of any kind before thyroid surgery. TCRdb re-called clones from the PCR reads using MiXCR. Here the sample spans around 20,000 clones, 20% to 25% being singletons. The specimen sequenced was blood. Receptors originate from a male donor with papillary thyroid cancer or a benign thyroid nodule (not recorded which). Some clones in this sample may be carry-over from other donors' samples.

The V call is TRBV28, the J call TRBJ2-7; TRBD1 aligns across 7 bases. This CDR3 spans 14 amino acids. Losses at the gene ends were 6 bases for V and 6 bases for J; bases not matched to a gene: 11. Germline CDR1 MDHEN, CDR2 SYDVKM. The CDR3 coding sequence is TGTGCCAGCAGCTTAGACAGGGAAACAGGCGAGCAGTACTTC. It translates to CASSLDRETGEQYF.

This clone came up many times. This sequence joins TRBV7-9 and TRBJ2-1, with no clear D. The ends were cut back, 1 base at V and 0 bases at J, with 4 bases in the middle. Germline values: CDR1 SEHNR, CDR2 FQNEAQ (reference sequence). The CDR3 runs to 14 residues. CDR3 region: CASSLGSSYNEQFF. The CDR3, as DNA: TGTGCCAGCAGCTTAGGTAGCTCCTACAATGAGCAGTTCTTC.

Concerning this clone: This may stem from a read error, because a much larger clone lies one nucleotide away. Within the sample, other DNA sequences also encode this same CDR3. The chain joins TRBV5-1 to TRBJ1-5; maybe TRBD1 (6 bases). The CDR3 runs 15 residues. Germline-derived CDR1 and CDR2 are SGHRS and YFSETQ. CDR3: CASSLGGGSNQPQHF. The CDR3, as DNA: TGCGCCAGCAGCTTGGGAGGGGGAAGCAATCAGCCCCAGCACTTT.

The CDR3 coding sequence is TGTGCCAGCAGCTTAGCACTGACAGGGACTGAAGCTTTCTTT. This codes for CASSLALTGTEAFF. The chain employs TRBV7-2 and TRBJ1-1, with 7 bases lining up with TRBD1. Per the germline V gene, CDR1 is SGHTA and CDR2 is FQGNSA. CDR3 length equals 14 residues. The junction had 3 bases not matched to a gene; V was cut back by 0 bases and J by 5 bases.

Ten or more counts support this clone. J is TRBJ2-1 and V is TRBV28, with D perhaps TRBD2 (5 bases). The germline V and J ends were trimmed by 7 bases and 5 bases, with 21 bases remaining between them. Per germline, CDR1 MDHEN and CDR2 SYDVKM. The CDR3 contains 16 residues. DNA of the CDR3: TGTGCCAGCACGCCCGAAATGGGAGAAAGAAACAATGAGCAGTTCTTC. Translating gives CASTPEMGERNNEQFF.

This clone was seen a handful of times. This may arise from a read error, as a much more abundant clone is one base away. Other DNA sequences in this sample translate to the same CDR3. This chain links TRBV10-3 with TRBJ1-3; no firm D call. V was shortened by 6 bases and J by 1 base, with 16 bases between the two germline ends. Germline loops: CDR1 ENHRY, CDR2 SYGVKD. This CDR3 is built from 16 residues. For the CDR3, the DNA is TGTGCCATCAGCACAATATTGTGGGATTCTGGAAACACCATATATTTT. This encodes CAISTILWDSGNTIYF.

At least ten counts were recorded for this clone. This sequence joins TRBV2 and TRBJ1-1; D is ambiguous. This CDR3 is built from 14 residues. V was trimmed by 5 bases and J by 1 base, leaving 11 bases between them. Germline CDR1 SNHLY, CDR2 FYNNEI. CDR3 in amino acids: CASSRELGNTEAFF. The CDR3 nucleotides read TGTGCCAGCAGTCGGGAGTTAGGGAACACTGAAGCTTTCTTT.

This clone has ten or more counts. The gene calls are TRBV6-1 and TRBJ2-7, with TRBD2 identical over 10 bases. V dropped 1 base and J dropped 5; count of bases not matched to a gene: 5. CDR3 length: 15 residues. Per the germline V gene, CDR1 is MNHNS and CDR2 is SASEGT. This chain's CDR3 is CASSEEAGGPHEQYF. CDR3 in DNA: TGTGCCAGCAGTGAAGAAGCGGGAGGGCCTCACGAGCAGTACTTC.

This clone was counted at least ten times. The chain recombines TRBV27 with TRBJ1-3; D is unclear. CDR3 length equals 15 residues. V was pared by 4 bases and J by 4 bases, with 14 bases between. From germline, CDR1 is MNHEY and CDR2 SMNVEV (reference sequence). The DNA of the CDR3 is TGTGCCAGCAGTTACTCGAGAAATCCCGGAAACACCATATATTTT. Protein product: CASSYSRNPGNTIYF.

This clone came up many times. At one end, the junction sequence differs from germline, possibly due to a read error. This chain connects TRBV27 to TRBJ2-1, with TRBD2 as a possible D gene (5 bases). The CDR3 runs 15 residues. Per the germline V gene, CDR1 is MNHEY and CDR2 is SMNVEV (reference sequence). Here the CDR3 DNA reads TGCACCAGCAGTCCGCGAGCGGTCTCCTACAATGAGCAGTTCTTC. This sequence encodes CTSSPRAVSYNEQFF.

This clone was observed once. V gene TRBV20-1 combines with J gene TRBJ1-1; possible D gene TRBD1, 6 bases. This CDR3 spans 15 amino acids. Germline V gives CDR1 DFQATT, CDR2 SNEGSKA (reference sequence). V lost 2 bases, J lost 1 base, and 14 bases lay in between. CDR3 sequence (DNA): TGCAGTGCTAGATTCGGGGGCACGGGGAACACTGAAGCTTTCTTT. Translation gives CSARFGGTGNTEAFF.

About this clone: The CDR3 carries no conserved terminal phenylalanine or tryptophan, so it likely arises from a read error. This chain joins TRBV6-1 and TRBJ2-1; 8 positions agree with TRBD2. Trimming cost V 5 bases and J 4 bases; bases outside gene matches: 13. Germline V gives CDR1 MNHNS, CDR2 SASEGT. This CDR3 contains 17 residues. The CDR3 DNA reads as TGTGCCAGCAGTCCCCACAGCGGGAGAGGTTCATACAATGAGCAGTTCATC. It encodes CASSPHSGRGSYNEQFI.

This rearrangement joins TRBV2 to TRBJ2-3; D gene ambiguous. Looked up from germline, CDR1 is SNHLY and CDR2 is FYNNEI. CDR3 length equals 13 residues. Deletions cut 5 bases from V and 2 bases from J, with 8 bases between. CDR3 coding DNA: TGTGCCAGCAGTCCCGACTCCACAGATACGCAGTATTTT. It encodes CASSPDSTDTQYF.

This clone was counted ten times or more. The sample carries other DNA sequences with the same CDR3. The chain carries TRBV7-8 and TRBJ1-1, with 8 bases lining up with TRBD1. The junction had 3 bases not matched to a gene; V was cut back by 3 bases and J by 0 bases. The length of the CDR3 is 15 residues. The germline gives CDR1 SGHVS, CDR2 FQNEAQ. In DNA form, the CDR3 reads TGTGCCAGCAGCTTCACGACAGGGGTGAACACTGAAGCTTTCTTT. Its protein is CASSFTTGVNTEAFF.

This clone has a count of ten or more. The CDR3 reads CASSGSAEDTEAFF. The CDR3, as DNA: TGTGCCAGCAGCGGATCGGCAGAGGACACTGAAGCTTTCTTT. The rearrangement links TRBV6-4 to TRBJ1-1; D is uncertain. Per germline, CDR1 MRHNA and CDR2 SNTAGT. V lost 6 bases to trimming and J lost 3 bases, with 14 bases between them. The CDR3 sequence is 14 residues long.

The genes are TRBV2 and TRBJ2-7; D perhaps matches TRBD2 (5 bases). From germline, CDR1 is SNHLY and CDR2 FYNNEI. The CDR3 consists of 14 residues. The V gene lost 7 bases and the J gene lost 3 bases, with 16 bases spanning the gap. The CDR3 region is CASMVEAGIYEQYF. The CDR3 nucleotides read TGTGCCAGCATGGTGGAGGCCGGGATCTACGAGCAGTACTTC.